These T cell receptor beta chains were read from a single sample in a study of cytotoxic CD8 clonotypes in ibrutinib-treated CLL. Using immunoSEQ multiplex PCR, the repertoire was profiled, and TCRdb retains in-frame clones only, with some absent. Of some 120,000 clones detected, 45% to 65% appear once; the ten largest clones hold 30% to 45%. The specimen was PBMCs, collected after 24 months of ibrutinib treatment. The source is a human donor with chronic lymphocytic leukemia. CDR3s include the opening cysteine and the closing phenylalanine or tryptophan. The D gene is left open where the match is weak. The size field is filled for only some rows; it gives once, few, many or a size class.

clone size	V gene	J gene	D gene	CDR3 protein	CDR3 DNA
NA	TRBV4-1	TRBJ2-5	NA	CASSQVQGETQYF	TGCGCCAGCAGCCAAGTGCAGGGAGAGACCCAGTACTTC
few	TRBV25-1	TRBJ1-5	NA	CASSPGEGQPQHF	TGTGCCAGCAGCCCAGGGGAAGGACAGCCCCAGCATTTT
few	TRBV6-6	TRBJ1-3	TRBD1	CASSYGDRADTIYF	TGTGCCAGCAGTTACGGCGACAGGGCTGACACCATATATTTT
few	TRBV6-6	TRBJ1-1	TRBD1	CASSYRQGVNTEAFF	TGTGCCAGCAGTTACCGACAGGGAGTGAACACTGAAGCTTTCTTT
NA	TRBV7-2	TRBJ2-7	NA	CASSPEVAYEQYF	TGTGCCAGCAGCCCTGAGGTAGCCTACGAGCAGTACTTC
NA	TRBV7-3	TRBJ2-5	TRBD1	CASSLEGTGMEGMIETQYF	TGTGCCAGCAGCCTAGAGGGGACAGGGATGGAGGGGATGATAGAGACCCAGTACTTC
few	TRBV19	TRBJ2-1	NA	CASSMGAGVYNEQFF	TGTGCCAGTAGTATGGGGGCAGGGGTCTACAATGAGCAGTTCTTC
NA	TRBV11-1	TRBJ2-7	TRBD2	CASTAGRGSYEQYF	TGTGCCAGCACCGCGGGGAGGGGTTCCTACGAGCAGTACTTC
NA	TRBV11-3	TRBJ2-2	TRBD1	CASDSGTGVRDGELFF	TGTGCCAGTGATTCGGGGACAGGGGTACGGGACGGGGAGCTGTTTTTT
few	TRBV5-4	TRBJ2-7	NA	CASSQGVKQDEQYF	TGTGCCAGCAGCCAAGGGGTTAAGCAGGACGAGCAGTACTTC
NA	TRBV18	TRBJ1-5	NA	CASSPDTGKQPQHF	TGTGCCAGCTCACCGGACACAGGGAAACAGCCCCAGCATTTT
NA	TRBV28	TRBJ1-6	NA	CASSSQVIGGSYNSPLHF	TGTGCCAGCAGTTCACAGGTGATAGGGGGCTCCTATAATTCACCCCTCCACTTT
NA	TRBV28	TRBJ1-6	TRBD1	CASSSPGQGHMPPLHF	TGTGCCAGCAGTTCGCCGGGACAGGGACATATGCCACCCCTCCACTTT
NA	TRBV7-4	TRBJ1-2	TRBD1	CASSIVQGAKYGYTF	TGTGCCAGCAGCATTGTCCAGGGGGCAAAGTATGGCTACACCTTC
NA	TRBV7-3	TRBJ2-3	NA	CASSPDWGTDTQYF	TGTGCCAGCAGCCCCGATTGGGGCACAGATACGCAGTATTTT
NA	TRBV6-1	TRBJ2-2	NA	CASNSRLAGELFF	TGTGCCAGCAATAGTAGACTGGCCGGGGAGCTGTTTTTT
NA	TRBV5-6	TRBJ1-3	NA	CASSSDKGNTIYF	TGTGCCAGCAGCTCAGACAAGGGAAACACCATATATTTT
NA	TRBV7-8	TRBJ1-1	NA	CASSLAAGATEAFF	TGTGCCAGCAGCTTAGCTGCGGGGGCAACTGAAGCTTTCTTT
NA	TRBV6-1	TRBJ1-4	TRBD1	CASRETGNQEKLFF	TGTGCCAGCAGGGAGACAGGGAATCAGGAAAAACTGTTTTTT
NA	TRBV29-1	TRBJ2-7	NA	CSVDFGDEQYF	TGCAGCGTTGATTTCGGTGACGAGCAGTACTTC
NA	TRBV27	TRBJ2-3	NA	CASGGAASTDTQYF	TGTGCCAGCGGGGGGGCGGCTAGCACAGATACGCAGTATTTT
NA	TRBV30	TRBJ2-7	TRBD2	CAWRLAGLYEQYF	TGTGCCTGGCGTTTAGCGGGGCTCTACGAGCAGTACTTC
NA	TRBV5-8	TRBJ2-7	TRBD1	CASSRGQGYEQYF	TGTGCCAGCAGCCGCGGACAGGGTTACGAGCAGTACTTC
few	TRBV19	TRBJ2-7	NA	CASSRRETYEQYF	TGTGCCAGTAGTCGTCGGGAAACCTACGAGCAGTACTTC
NA	TRBV6-1	TRBJ1-2	TRBD1	CASSYRTGEDGYTF	TGTGCCAGCAGCTACCGGACAGGGGAAGATGGCTACACCTTC
NA	TRBV10-3	TRBJ1-5	NA	CAIGLGTNNQPQHF	TGTGCCATTGGGTTGGGAACTAACAATCAGCCCCAGCATTTT
NA	TRBV7-2	TRBJ2-7	NA	CASSFSGQNYEQYF	TGTGCCAGCAGCTTCTCGGGGCAGAACTACGAGCAGTACTTC
NA	TRBV30	TRBJ1-3	NA	CAWSVRGGSGNTIYF	TGTGCCTGGAGTGTACGCGGGGGCTCTGGAAACACCATATATTTT